This is a list of T cell receptor beta chains from one sample in a study of early T cells in non-severe SARS-CoV-2 infection. TCRdb analysed the 5' RACE reads with MiXCR anew, one entry per CDR3 protein. The sample shows some 71,000 distinct CDR3 sequences, roughly 13% of them seen only once. Material for sequencing was whole blood. Every receptor here comes from an adult who was a healthcare worker with PCR-confirmed SARS-CoV-2 infection or an uninfected control (not recorded which). The CDR3 runs from the conserved cysteine through the conserved F or W. The D gene is left open where the match is weak. A clone size is listed for some rows: how often the clone was seen (once, few, many), or a class if it is expanded.

clone size: few
D gene: -
J gene: TRBJ2-1
V gene: TRBV11-2
CDR3 protein: CASSRGSKNNEQFF
CDR3 DNA: TGTGCCAGCAGCCGGGGGTCGAAAAACAATGAGCAGTTCTTC

clone size: -
D gene: -
J gene: TRBJ2-1
V gene: TRBV6-1
CDR3 protein: CASRETVYNEQFF
CDR3 DNA: TGTGCCAGCAGAGAGACAGTCTACAATGAGCAGTTCTTC

clone size: many
D gene: -
J gene: TRBJ1-1
V gene: TRBV18
CDR3 protein: CASSFSNTEAFF
CDR3 DNA: TGTGCCAGCTCCTTCTCGAACACTGAAGCTTTCTTT

clone size: -
D gene: TRBD1
J gene: TRBJ2-6
V gene: TRBV19
CDR3 protein: CASTGNTGQGASGANVLTF
CDR3 DNA: TGTGCCAGTACCGGCAATACTGGGCAGGGGGCTTCTGGGGCCAACGTCCTGACTTTC

clone size: few
D gene: -
J gene: TRBJ2-1
V gene: TRBV14
CDR3 protein: CASSQVTAYNEQFF
CDR3 DNA: TGTGCCAGCAGCCAAGTGACAGCTTACAATGAGCAGTTCTTC

clone size: few
D gene: -
J gene: TRBJ1-1
V gene: TRBV13
CDR3 protein: CASSLGGGATVNTEAFF
CDR3 DNA: TGTGCCAGCAGCTTAGGGGGAGGGGCCACGGTGAACACTGAAGCTTTCTTT

clone size: many
D gene: -
J gene: TRBJ2-1
V gene: TRBV27
CDR3 protein: CASSLGGGWRSPYNEQFF
CDR3 DNA: TGTGCCAGCAGCCTCGGTGGCGGGTGGAGAAGTCCCTACAATGAGCAGTTCTTC

clone size: many
D gene: TRBD2
J gene: TRBJ2-3
V gene: TRBV6-1
CDR3 protein: CAIQELAGGEDTQYF
CDR3 DNA: TGTGCCATTCAAGAACTAGCGGGGGGCGAAGATACGCAGTATTTT

clone size: few
D gene: TRBD1
J gene: TRBJ1-1
V gene: TRBV29-1
CDR3 protein: CSVVGQGGTEAFF
CDR3 DNA: TGCAGCGTTGTAGGACAGGGGGGCACTGAAGCTTTCTTT

clone size: -
D gene: TRBD2
J gene: TRBJ2-1
V gene: TRBV20-1
CDR3 protein: CSATGLAGGYEQFF
CDR3 DNA: TGCAGTGCTACGGGACTAGCGGGGGGGTATGAGCAGTTCTTC

clone size: few
D gene: -
J gene: TRBJ2-2
V gene: TRBV7-9
CDR3 protein: CASSSIGAAGELFF
CDR3 DNA: TGTGCCAGCAGCTCGATAGGGGCCGCCGGGGAGCTGTTTTTT

clone size: few
D gene: -
J gene: TRBJ2-3
V gene: TRBV12-3/TRBV12-4
CDR3 protein: CASSLLERLNTDTQYF
CDR3 DNA: TGTGCCAGCAGTTTGTTGGAGCGGTTGAACACAGATACGCAGTATTTT

clone size: -
D gene: -
J gene: TRBJ1-3
V gene: TRBV5-1
CDR3 protein: CASSPGTGVPSGNTIYF
CDR3 DNA: TGCGCCAGCAGCCCCGGGACGGGAGTACCCTCTGGAAACACCATATATTTT

clone size: few
D gene: TRBD1
J gene: TRBJ1-3
V gene: TRBV28
CDR3 protein: CASSLSPQGVGNTIYF
CDR3 DNA: TGTGCCAGCAGTTTATCCCCCCAGGGGGTCGGAAACACCATATATTTT

clone size: -
D gene: -
J gene: TRBJ2-5
V gene: TRBV5-1
CDR3 protein: CASSPGVGQSETQYF
CDR3 DNA: TGCGCCAGCTCCCCAGGGGTAGGCCAGAGTGAGACCCAGTACTTC

clone size: few
D gene: -
J gene: TRBJ1-1
V gene: TRBV27
CDR3 protein: CASSLFDSNTEAFF
CDR3 DNA: TGTGCCAGCAGTCTCTTCGACAGTAACACTGAAGCTTTCTTT

clone size: many
D gene: TRBD1
J gene: TRBJ2-5
V gene: TRBV12-3/TRBV12-4
CDR3 protein: CASSEGTAETQYF
CDR3 DNA: TGTGCCAGCAGCGAGGGGACAGCAGAGACCCAGTACTTC

clone size: few
D gene: TRBD2
J gene: TRBJ2-7
V gene: TRBV28
CDR3 protein: CASTRLAGEQYF
CDR3 DNA: TGTGCCAGCACCCGGCTAGCGGGGGAGCAGTACTTC

clone size: -
D gene: -
J gene: TRBJ2-7
V gene: TRBV10-2
CDR3 protein: CASSVAGRGAGEQYF
CDR3 DNA: TGCGCCAGCAGTGTCGCGGGACGGGGAGCGGGCGAGCAGTACTTC

clone size: once
D gene: -
J gene: TRBJ1-3
V gene: TRBV29-1
CDR3 protein: CSADSGNTIYF
CDR3 DNA: TGCAGCGCAGATTCTGGAAACACCATATATTTT

clone size: -
D gene: -
J gene: TRBJ1-1
V gene: TRBV20-1
CDR3 protein: CSARPSDNTEAFF
CDR3 DNA: TGCAGTGCTAGGCCGTCCGATAACACTGAAGCTTTCTTT

clone size: few
D gene: TRBD1
J gene: TRBJ1-2
V gene: TRBV20-1
CDR3 protein: CSARPGTALGYTF
CDR3 DNA: TGCAGTGCTCGTCCCGGGACAGCCCTTGGCTACACCTTC

clone size: many
D gene: TRBD2
J gene: TRBJ2-5
V gene: TRBV28
CDR3 protein: CASTLPLAGGQETQYF
CDR3 DNA: TGTGCCAGCACCCTGCCCCTAGCGGGGGGACAAGAGACCCAGTACTTC

clone size: -
D gene: -
J gene: TRBJ2-2
V gene: TRBV6-1
CDR3 protein: CASSVRGLPSTGELFF
CDR3 DNA: TGTGCCAGCAGTGTCAGGGGTCTCCCCTCCACCGGGGAGCTGTTTTTT

clone size: -
D gene: -
J gene: TRBJ2-4
V gene: TRBV15
CDR3 protein: CATSRDTGAGPPKNIQYF
CDR3 DNA: TGTGCCACCAGCAGAGATACCGGCGCAGGACCCCCTAAAAACATTCAGTACTTC

clone size: -
D gene: TRBD1
J gene: TRBJ2-3
V gene: TRBV20-1
CDR3 protein: CSAIRDRGIGAQYF
CDR3 DNA: TGCAGTGCTATCCGGGACAGGGGTATCGGGGCGCAGTATTTT

clone size: few
D gene: TRBD2
J gene: TRBJ2-1
V gene: TRBV7-3
CDR3 protein: CASSATPGGRGNEQFF
CDR3 DNA: TGTGCCAGCAGCGCCACCCCGGGGGGGCGGGGAAATGAGCAGTTCTTC

clone size: -
D gene: -
J gene: TRBJ2-2
V gene: TRBV5-5
CDR3 protein: CASSLTSQPGELFF
CDR3 DNA: TGTGCCAGCAGCCTTACATCCCAGCCCGGGGAGCTGTTTTTT

clone size: many
D gene: -
J gene: TRBJ1-2
V gene: TRBV29-1
CDR3 protein: CSGSFDNYGYTF
CDR3 DNA: TGCAGCGGCTCCTTTGACAACTATGGCTACACCTTC

clone size: many
D gene: -
J gene: TRBJ2-7
V gene: TRBV6-1
CDR3 protein: CASRNLRPSYEQYF
CDR3 DNA: TGTGCCAGCAGGAATCTAAGGCCCTCCTACGAGCAGTACTTC

clone size: few
D gene: -
J gene: TRBJ1-2
V gene: TRBV6-1
CDR3 protein: CASSEIPSYGYTF
CDR3 DNA: TGTGCCAGCAGTGAAATTCCCTCCTATGGCTACACCTTC

clone size: many
D gene: -
J gene: TRBJ2-1
V gene: TRBV6-4
CDR3 protein: CASSEGRGDDEQFF
CDR3 DNA: TGTGCCAGCAGTGAGGGCAGGGGGGACGATGAGCAGTTCTTC

clone size: many
D gene: TRBD1
J gene: TRBJ1-4
V gene: TRBV7-9
CDR3 protein: CASSFPDRGLKLFF
CDR3 DNA: TGTGCCAGCAGCTTCCCGGACAGGGGCTTGAAACTGTTTTTT

clone size: many
D gene: -
J gene: TRBJ2-1
V gene: TRBV6-5
CDR3 protein: CASSYMTRGSEQFF
CDR3 DNA: TGTGCCAGCAGTTACATGACGAGGGGGAGTGAGCAGTTCTTC

clone size: -
D gene: TRBD1
J gene: TRBJ2-3
V gene: TRBV10-3
CDR3 protein: CAITRQGGTDTQYF
CDR3 DNA: TGTGCCATCACTCGACAGGGCGGCACAGATACGCAGTATTTT

clone size: few
D gene: -
J gene: TRBJ2-3
V gene: TRBV6-5
CDR3 protein: CASSGQFRTDTQYF
CDR3 DNA: TGTGCCAGCAGTGGACAGTTCCGCACAGATACGCAGTATTTT